This TCR beta chain was profiled in a study of blood T cell repertoires in COVID-19. Produced via immunoSEQ multiplex PCR; TCRdb's table is partial and in-frame only. This table has about 38,000 clones, over 80% appearing once. CDR1 is SGDLS and CDR2 is YYNGEE in the germline V gene. This CDR3 contains 15 residues. V lost 0 bases to trimming and J lost 5 bases, with 12 bases between them. The receptor's source is a man aged 45-65 years with active COVID-19. Sequencing used peripheral blood. This chain joins TRBV9 and TRBJ1-5, with TRBD1 as a possible D gene (5 bases). As DNA, the CDR3 is TGTGCCAGCAGCGTAGGGCCAGGGAGGGATCAGCCCCAGCATTTT. Protein product: CASSVGPGRDQPQHF.